The sequence of this T cell receptor (beta chain) was determined in a study of immune evolution from preneoplasia to lung adenocarcinoma. Resections took place in Japan or China from about 2014 to 2018. Premalignant or tumor cells were enriched by macro-dissection after pathologic assessment. Germline loops: CDR1 GTSNPN, CDR2 SVGIG (reference sequence). CDR3 length: 17 amino acids. V lost 2 bases to trimming and J lost 3 bases, with 17 bases between them. The study's findings and limits: Highest clonality occurred in KRAS-mutant, not EGFR-mutant or double wild-type, nodules. Normal lung had the highest top T cell clone frequencies.

Concerning this clone: As yet, its antigen is unknown.

The protocol was immunoSEQ multiplex PCR, while the TCRdb copy is restricted to in-frame clones and leaves out a portion. The top ten clones hold almost 3% of a sample with some 15,000 clones, roughly 86% of them seen once. The J gene is TRBJ1-6, the V gene TRBV30, with D maybe TRBD1 (5 bases). Sample: FFPE minimally invasive lung adenocarcinoma tissue. The origin of this receptor is a person aged 60-79 years with lung adenocarcinoma. The CDR3 nucleotides read TGTGCCTGGAGTCCACCGACCGGGGGTAGCTATAATTCACCCCTCCACTTT. This sequence encodes CAWSPPTGGSYNSPLHF.